The 31 T cell receptor beta chains below all came from one sample that was sequenced in a study of PD-1 blockade in classical Hodgkin lymphoma (dated by TCRdb to the early 2020s). Library preparation employed the immunoSEQ multiplex PCR assay. Not all clones reach the TCRdb copy of this immuneACCESS table, which keeps in-frame sequences only. Checked studies attribute under half of the gap to unresolved V genes and leave the rest unexplained. Here the sample has roughly 68,000 clones; roughly 93% occur a single time. Less than 3.5% of the sample goes to the ten largest clones. The time point label corresponds to: newly diagnosed, previously untreated cHL patient sample. Input material: peripheral blood mononuclear cells (PBMCs). Source of these receptors: a human donor with classical Hodgkin lymphoma.

The CDR3 sequence is CASSWGQSAYEQFF. CDR3 DNA sequence: TGTGCCAGCAGTTGGGGACAAAGCGCCTATGAGCAGTTCTTC. This chain links TRBV5-5 with TRBJ2-1; TRBD1 is a possible D gene (6 bases). Deletions cut 5 bases from V and 8 bases from J, with 17 bases between. Germline V gene lookup returns CDR1 SGHKS and CDR2 YYEKEE (reference sequence). The length of the CDR3 is 14 residues.

The chain employs TRBV7-9 and TRBJ1-3, with a tentative D call TRBD1 (6 bases). Deletions cut 7 bases from V and 4 bases from J, with 11 bases between. The CDR3 consists of 13 residues. Per the germline V gene, CDR1 is SEHNR and CDR2 is FQNEAQ (reference sequence). This CDR3 is CASTQTGGNTIYF. DNA for the CDR3: TGTGCCAGCACCCAAACAGGGGGAAACACCATATATTTT.

This rearrangement joins TRBV28 to TRBJ1-2; 7 positions match TRBD1. Germline V CDR1 and CDR2: MDHEN, SYDVKM. This CDR3 has 13 residues. V was pared by 7 bases and J by 3 bases, with 5 bases of the junction left unmatched. For the CDR3, the DNA is TGTGCCAGCAACGGCGGGACAGACTATGGCTACACCTTC. It translates to CASNGGTDYGYTF.

The genes are TRBV19 and TRBJ1-1, with a possible D match to TRBD1 (6 bases). Per germline, CDR1 LNHDA and CDR2 SQIVND (reference sequence). The V gene lost 3 bases and the J gene lost 1 base, with 12 bases spanning the gap. The CDR3 has 15 amino acids. The CDR3 protein is CASSIGWGPNTEAFF. CDR3 DNA: TGTGCCAGTAGTATTGGGTGGGGGCCGAACACTGAAGCTTTCTTT.

V gene TRBV6-5 combines with J gene TRBJ1-4; unclear D gene. Trimming removed 4 bases from V and 8 bases from J, with 20 bases in between. The CDR3 is made up of 16 amino acids. CDR1 is MNHEY, CDR2 SVGAGI, per germline. In DNA form, the CDR3 reads TGTGCCAGCAGTTTCAGCAGCCTTGGGGAGAAAGAAAAACTGTTTTTT. Amino acids: CASSFSSLGEKEKLFF.

This chain joins TRBV7-2 and TRBJ2-7; 9 nucleotides agree with TRBD2. CDR1 and CDR2 from the germline V gene are SGHTA and FQGNSA. The CDR3 has 14 amino acids. V shed 5 bases, J shed 4 bases, and the junction held 6 bases outside the gene matches. The CDR3 sequence: CASSRSGRRYEQYF. CDR3 DNA: TGTGCCAGCAGCCGTAGCGGGAGACGATACGAGCAGTACTTC.

The V gene is TRBV10-3, the J gene TRBJ1-1, with TRBD1 matching 7 bases. Per germline, CDR1 ENHRY and CDR2 SYGVKD. This CDR3 region has 13 residues. V lost 7 bases, J lost 11 bases, and 13 bases stayed unmatched. CDR3 sequence reads: CAIKGDSGYHAFF. In DNA, the CDR3 is TGTGCCATCAAGGGGGACAGCGGATACCACGCTTTCTTT.

V gene TRBV15 combines with J gene TRBJ2-5; the D gene is possibly TRBD2 (5 bases). The length of the CDR3 is 15 residues. Trimming removed 1 base from V and 1 base from J, with 10 bases in between. The germline gives CDR1 LNHNV, CDR2 YYDKDF (reference sequence). CDR3 sequence reads: CATSRARVSQETQYF. The CDR3 DNA reads as TGTGCCACCAGCAGAGCGAGGGTGTCCCAAGAGACCCAGTACTTC.

The CDR3 DNA reads as TGCGCCAGCTCCGCCCGGGAGACCCAGTACTTC. Translation gives CASSARETQYF. The chain employs TRBV5-1 and TRBJ2-5; D not certain. Deletions cut 7 bases from V and 5 bases from J, with 9 bases between. Per the germline V gene, CDR1 is SGHRS and CDR2 is YFSETQ. There are 11 residues in the CDR3.

The V gene is TRBV28, the J gene TRBJ2-1; D is uncertain. Germline CDR1 reads MDHEN; CDR2 reads SYDVKM. The germline V and J ends were trimmed by 5 bases and 0 bases, with 14 bases remaining between them. CDR3 length: 16 residues. CDR3 in DNA: TGTGCCAGCAGTCCCCTGACCTACCACTCCTACAATGAGCAGTTCTTC. This sequence encodes CASSPLTYHSYNEQFF. The full variable domain, in which reference TRBV28 and TRBJ2-1 provide the parts outside the CDR3, is DVKVTQSSRYLVKRTGEKVFLECVQDMDHENMFWYRQDPGLGLRLIYFSYDVKMKEKGDIPEGYSVSREKKERFSLILESASTNQTSMYLCASSPLTYHSYNEQFFGPGTRLTVL.

In nucleotides, the CDR3 is TGTGCCAGCAGCTTGCGGACCCGAGGGGCCCGTCCAGCTAATGAAAAACTGTTTTTT. This sequence encodes CASSLRTRGARPANEKLFF. This chain connects TRBV7-8 to TRBJ1-4, with D possibly TRBD1 on 5 matching bases. This CDR3 spans 19 amino acids. Trimming pared 3 bases from V and 3 bases from J, leaving 23 bases between. Looked up from germline, CDR1 is SGHVS and CDR2 is FQNEAQ.

The chain carries TRBV6-5 and TRBJ1-1; 8 nucleotides match TRBD1. CDR1 is MNHEY and CDR2 is SVGAGI in the germline V gene. CDR3 length: 13 residues. Trimming removed 5 bases from V and 4 bases from J; junction bases left unmatched: 3. In nucleotides, the CDR3 is TGTGCCAGCAGTGCTACAGGGGGCACTGAAGCTTTCTTT. It translates to CASSATGGTEAFF.

The chain carries TRBV6-1 and TRBJ2-3, with a possible D match to TRBD1 (6 bases). CDR1 and CDR2 (germline): MNHNS, SASEGT. The CDR3 consists of 14 residues. The V end was cut by 7 bases, the J end by 4 bases, with 15 bases between. CDR3 amino acids: CASTKEQGSDTQYF. The CDR3 region has the DNA TGTGCCAGCACCAAAGAACAGGGCTCAGATACGCAGTATTTT.

V gene TRBV6-6 combines with J gene TRBJ2-3; 8 bases are shared with TRBD2. The CDR3 runs to 14 residues. J lost 6 bases, V lost 7 bases, and 9 bases had no gene match. CDR1 is MNHNY and CDR2 is SVGAGI in the germline V gene (reference sequence). CDR3 amino acids: CASNRAGEGDTQYF. CDR3 DNA: TGTGCCAGCAACCGAGCGGGAGAGGGTGATACGCAGTATTTT.

This chain uses TRBV15 with TRBJ1-2, with 11 bases identical to TRBD1. The CDR3 has 13 amino acids. CDR1 is LNHNV and CDR2 is YYDKDF in the germline V gene (reference sequence). V trimming: 3 bases; J trimming: 7 bases; junction bases outside the gene matches: 1. The CDR3 DNA follows: TGTGCCACCAGCAGGGACAGGGGGCCTGGCTACACCTTC. Residues: CATSRDRGPGYTF.

The CDR3 region is CASSLGGLRYF. CDR3 sequence (DNA): TGTGCCAGCAGCTTAGGGGGACTACGGTACTTC. V and J are TRBV7-9 and TRBJ2-7, with 7 nucleotides matching TRBD2. The V gene's germline CDR1 is SEHNR and CDR2 FQNEAQ (reference sequence). V gave up 1 base and J gave up 12 bases; unmatched junction bases: 3. This CDR3 region has 11 residues.

The V gene is TRBV9, the J gene TRBJ2-7; 7 positions agree with TRBD1. V trimming: 4 bases; J trimming: 3 bases; junction bases outside the gene matches: 4. The CDR3 has 13 amino acids. Germline CDR1 is SGDLS and CDR2 is YYNGEE. CDR3 bases: TGTGCCAGCAGCACCCCAGGGGGCTACGAGCAGTACTTC. Encoded protein: CASSTPGGYEQYF.

V and J are TRBV5-4 and TRBJ2-5, with TRBD2 identical over 11 bases. Looked up from germline, CDR1 is SGHNT and CDR2 is YYREEE (reference sequence). The trim removed 5 bases at V and 4 bases at J, leaving 10 bases unmatched. There are 16 residues in the CDR3. The DNA for the CDR3 is TGTGCCAGCAGGTCTCAATTAGCGGGAGGGATAGAGACCCAGTACTTC. It translates to CASRSQLAGGIETQYF.

This clone appeared a single time. CDR3: CASSEAGTPRNTIYF. The CDR3 nucleotides read TGTGCCAGCAGTGAAGCGGGCACACCACGAAACACCATATATTTT. The gene calls are TRBV2 and TRBJ1-3, with D hard to call. The V gene's germline CDR1 is SNHLY and CDR2 FYNNEI. V was shortened by 0 bases and J by 5 bases, with 11 bases between the two germline ends. The CDR3 runs to 15 residues.

The CDR3 sequence: CASSLVAGHEQYF. Here the CDR3 DNA reads TGTGCCAGCAGCTTGGTGGCAGGCCACGAGCAGTACTTC. V and J are TRBV5-6 and TRBJ2-7; the D is unclear. Germline CDR1 SGHDT, CDR2 YYEEEE. Trimming took off 0 bases at V and 5 bases at J, with 9 bases between the two ends. The CDR3 loop spans 13 amino acids. The full variable domain, with the rest looked up from reference TRBV5-6 and TRBJ2-7, is DAGVTQSPTHLIKTRGQQVTLRCSPKSGHDTVSWYQQALGQGPQFIFQYYEEEERQRGNFPDRFSGHQFPNYSSELNVNALLLGDSALYLCASSLVAGHEQYFGPGTRLTVT.

This sequence joins TRBV5-1 and TRBJ1-4; 8 positions agree with TRBD1. This CDR3 spans 16 amino acids. Germline-derived CDR1 and CDR2 are SGHRS and YFSETQ. Trimming removed 0 bases from V and 10 bases from J; junction bases left unmatched: 11. The CDR3, as DNA: TGCGCCAGCAGCTTGGGGTGGCAGGGGGCGCACGGAAAACTGTTTTTT. Translation gives CASSLGWQGAHGKLFF.

This sequence joins TRBV5-1 and TRBJ2-2; 8 bases map to TRBD1. CDR1 is SGHRS, CDR2 YFSETQ, per germline. Germline trimming cut 4 bases from V and 2 bases from J; bases unmatched to any gene: 10. This CDR3 region has 17 residues. CDR3 residues: CASSLYGTGLNTGELFF. For the CDR3, the DNA is TGCGCCAGCAGCCTCTATGGGACAGGCTTAAACACCGGGGAGCTGTTTTTT.

The chain carries TRBV6-1 and TRBJ1-5; D remains unclear. V was pared by 7 bases and J by 6 bases, with 13 bases between. Germline V gene lookup returns CDR1 MNHNS and CDR2 SASEGT. CDR3 size: 13 residues. CDR3 nucleotide sequence: TGTGCCAGCACGGTATCGTCTCCTCAGCCCCAGCATTTT. This gives the protein CASTVSSPQPQHF.

This clone turned up a few times. CDR3 in DNA: TGTGCCAGCAGCCCCCCCAGGGGCGCGAACACCGGGGAGCTGTTTTTT. Amino acid sequence: CASSPPRGANTGELFF. The chain employs TRBV5-4 and TRBJ2-2, with D perhaps TRBD1 (6 bases). The CDR3 runs to 16 residues. V was pared by 4 bases and J by 0 bases, with 13 bases between. Germline values: CDR1 SGHNT, CDR2 YYREEE (reference sequence).

In its sample, this clone was seen once. V is TRBV4-2 and J is TRBJ2-1, with TRBD2 matching 8 bases. This CDR3 contains 16 residues. The V segment lost 4 bases and the J segment 5 bases; nucleotides outside the gene matches: 10. Germline assignment: CDR1 LGHNA and CDR2 YNFKEQ. CDR3 residues: CASSPFGSGGDNEQFF. CDR3 in DNA: TGTGCCAGCAGCCCATTTGGAAGCGGGGGCGACAATGAGCAGTTCTTC.

The chain recombines TRBV7-2 with TRBJ1-2; a possible D gene is TRBD1 (6 bases). Trimming left V 4 bases short and J 2 bases short, with 11 bases between. Germline V CDR1 and CDR2: SGHTA, FQGNSA. The CDR3 is 14 residues long. The CDR3 sequence: CASSSTGVNYGYTF. The CDR3 DNA sequence: TGTGCCAGCAGCTCGACAGGAGTCAACTATGGCTACACCTTC. The full variable domain, rest sourced from reference TRBV7-2 and TRBJ1-2, is GAGVSQSPSNKVTEKGKDVELRCDPISGHTALYWYRQSLGQGLEFLIYFQGNSAPDKSGLPSDRFSAERTGGSVSTLTIQRTQQEDSAVYLCASSSTGVNYGYTFGSGTRLTVV.

This chain joins TRBV6-5 and TRBJ2-7; TRBD1 matches at 11 bases. The CDR3 loop spans 13 amino acids. With 6 bases clipped from V and 3 bases from J, the junction kept 1 base outside the gene matches. Germline lookup yields CDR1 MNHEY and CDR2 SVGAGI. The CDR3 loop is CASRGTGGYEQYF. CDR3 coding DNA: TGTGCCAGCAGAGGGACAGGGGGCTACGAGCAGTACTTC.

The chain combines TRBV28 with TRBJ2-4, with a possible D match to TRBD1 (6 bases). Germline V gene sequence: CDR1 MDHEN, CDR2 SYDVKM. The ends were cut back, 6 bases at V and 4 bases at J, with 16 bases in the middle. The CDR3 covers 15 residues. This CDR3 reads CASSGSGVGKNIQYF. The CDR3 DNA reads TGTGCCAGCAGCGGTTCAGGGGTTGGGAAAAACATTCAGTACTTC.

CDR3 in amino acids: CASSLSFSSYNEQFF. In DNA form, the CDR3 reads TGTGCCAGCAGCTTAAGTTTCAGCTCCTACAATGAGCAGTTCTTC. The chain recombines TRBV7-2 with TRBJ2-1; D remains ambiguous. Trimming took off 2 bases at V and 0 bases at J, with 8 bases between the two ends. Germline values: CDR1 SGHTA, CDR2 FQGNSA. The CDR3 extends over 15 amino acids.

The V and J genes are TRBV11-2 and TRBJ2-1, with 7 positions matching TRBD1. Germline V lookup: CDR1 SGHAT, CDR2 FQNNGV. The J segment lost 3 bases and the V segment lost 4 bases, leaving 9 bases of the junction unmatched. This CDR3 has 16 residues. The CDR3 DNA follows: TGTGCCAGCAGCTCCCTAGGAGGACAGGTCTACAATGAGCAGTTCTTC. Translating it yields CASSSLGGQVYNEQFF.

The gene calls are TRBV11-2 and TRBJ2-1; 16 nucleotides align to TRBD2. The CDR3 spans 16 residues. Per the germline V gene, CDR1 is SGHAT and CDR2 is FQNNGV. The J segment lost 9 bases and the V segment lost 5 bases, leaving 7 bases of the junction unmatched. CDR3 protein: CASSLGTSGGATEQFF. CDR3 DNA: TGTGCCAGCAGCCTGGGGACTAGCGGGGGGGCCACTGAGCAGTTCTTC.